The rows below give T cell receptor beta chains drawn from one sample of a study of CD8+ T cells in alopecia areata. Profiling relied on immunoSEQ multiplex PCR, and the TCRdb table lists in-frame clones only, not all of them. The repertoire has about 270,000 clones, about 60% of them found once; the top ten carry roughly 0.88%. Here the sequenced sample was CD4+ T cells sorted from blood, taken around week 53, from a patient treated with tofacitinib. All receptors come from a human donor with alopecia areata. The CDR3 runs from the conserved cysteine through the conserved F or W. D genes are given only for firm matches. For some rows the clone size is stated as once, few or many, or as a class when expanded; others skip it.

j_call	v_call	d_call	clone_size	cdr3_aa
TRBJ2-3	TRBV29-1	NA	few	CSVEAATDTQYF
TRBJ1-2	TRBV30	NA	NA	CAWITPPNYGYTF
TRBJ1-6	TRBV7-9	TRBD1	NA	CASSFGTAKNSPLHF
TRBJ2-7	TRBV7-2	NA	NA	CASSFPGTMYEQYF
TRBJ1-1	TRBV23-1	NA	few	CASSCQGEQNTEAFF
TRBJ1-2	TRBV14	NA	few	CASSQETGTVYGYTF
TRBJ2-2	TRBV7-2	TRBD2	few	CASRPAGSTGELFF
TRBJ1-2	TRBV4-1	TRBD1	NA	CASSPPAGQGAGYTF
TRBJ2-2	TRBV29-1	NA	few	CSGVVNTGELFF
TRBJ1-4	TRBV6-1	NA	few	CASTEEGEKLFF
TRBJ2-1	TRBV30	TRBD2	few	CAWQLAGIYNEQFF
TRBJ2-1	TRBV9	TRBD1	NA	CASSLGQGVYNEQFF
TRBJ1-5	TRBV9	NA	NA	CASSLGQSVNQPQHF
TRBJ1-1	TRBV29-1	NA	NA	CSVGLGTEAFF
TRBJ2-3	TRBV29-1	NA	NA	CSPLDLTDTQYF
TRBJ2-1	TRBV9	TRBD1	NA	CASSVAPGQGKFF
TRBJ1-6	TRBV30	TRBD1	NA	CAWSRDRDNSPLHF
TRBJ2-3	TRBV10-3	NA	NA	CATQDTTSTDTQYF
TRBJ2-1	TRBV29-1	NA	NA	CSVARGPMYNEQFF